The rows below give T cell receptor beta chains drawn from one sample of a study of blood T cell repertoires in COVID-19. Produced via immunoSEQ multiplex PCR; TCRdb's table is partial and in-frame only. Of around 130,000 clones in the sample, 84% were seen once. The sequenced material came from peripheral blood. All receptors derive from a man between 25 and 39 years old with COVID-19, enrolled during active disease. Each CDR3 is given with its conserved first and last residue. The D gene is left open where the match is weak. Expanded clones are given a class, and other clones once, few, many or no size at all.

CDR3 length: 13
J gene: TRBJ2-7
D gene: .
V gene: TRBV10-1
clone size: .
CDR3 protein: CASSDQGDYEQYF
CDR3 DNA: TGCGCCAGCAGTGATCAGGGCGACTACGAGCAGTACTTC

CDR3 length: 13
J gene: TRBJ2-5
D gene: .
V gene: TRBV29-1
clone size: .
CDR3 protein: CSAGRGIQETQYF
CDR3 DNA: TGCAGCGCTGGCAGGGGAATCCAAGAGACCCAGTACTTC

CDR3 length: 15
J gene: TRBJ1-2
D gene: TRBD1
V gene: TRBV2
clone size: .
CDR3 protein: CASSSGGQDLYGYTF
CDR3 DNA: TGTGCCAGCAGTTCCGGGGGACAGGACCTTTATGGCTACACCTTC

CDR3 length: 16
J gene: TRBJ2-7
D gene: TRBD2
V gene: TRBV27
clone size: .
CDR3 protein: CASSTQGLAGSYEQYF
CDR3 DNA: TGTGCCAGCAGTACGCAGGGACTAGCGGGGTCCTACGAGCAGTACTTC

CDR3 length: 15
J gene: TRBJ2-1
D gene: .
V gene: TRBV11-2
clone size: .
CDR3 protein: CASSLGLESYNEQFF
CDR3 DNA: TGTGCCAGCAGCTTAGGACTAGAGTCCTACAATGAGCAGTTCTTC

CDR3 length: 16
J gene: TRBJ2-7
D gene: TRBD2
V gene: TRBV3-1/TRBV3-2
clone size: .
CDR3 protein: CASSPTSGRATYEQYF
CDR3 DNA: TGTGCCAGCAGCCCTACAAGCGGGAGGGCTACCTACGAGCAGTACTTC

CDR3 length: 16
J gene: TRBJ2-3
D gene: TRBD2
V gene: TRBV25-1
clone size: .
CDR3 protein: CASSAHLAVPTDTQYF
CDR3 DNA: TGTGCCAGCAGTGCCCACCTAGCGGTCCCCACAGATACGCAGTATTTT

CDR3 length: 13
J gene: TRBJ2-7
D gene: .
V gene: TRBV5-5
clone size: .
CDR3 protein: CASSRGTHYEQYF
CDR3 DNA: TGTGCCAGCAGCCGGGGGACTCACTACGAGCAGTACTTC

CDR3 length: 16
J gene: TRBJ2-7
D gene: TRBD1
V gene: TRBV7-9
clone size: .
CDR3 protein: CASSRQGQGYTYEQYF
CDR3 DNA: TGTGCCAGCAGCCGACAGGGACAGGGGTACACCTACGAGCAGTACTTC

CDR3 length: 15
J gene: TRBJ2-5
D gene: TRBD1
V gene: TRBV19
clone size: .
CDR3 protein: CASSPRNRGQETQYF
CDR3 DNA: TGTGCCAGTAGTCCCCGTAACAGGGGGCAAGAGACCCAGTACTTC

CDR3 length: 17
J gene: TRBJ1-2
D gene: .
V gene: TRBV4-3
clone size: few
CDR3 protein: CASSQEIGAGPKYGYTF
CDR3 DNA: TGCGCCAGCAGCCAAGAAATCGGAGCAGGGCCTAAGTATGGCTACACCTTC

CDR3 length: 11
J gene: TRBJ2-5
D gene: .
V gene: TRBV21-1
clone size: .
CDR3 protein: CAGGPSETQYF
CDR3 DNA: TGTGCCGGAGGGCCGTCAGAGACCCAGTACTTC

CDR3 length: 13
J gene: TRBJ2-7
D gene: .
V gene: TRBV6-1
clone size: .
CDR3 protein: CASSDQFSYEQYF
CDR3 DNA: TGTGCCAGCAGTGACCAGTTCTCCTACGAGCAGTACTTC

CDR3 length: 14
J gene: TRBJ2-7
D gene: .
V gene: TRBV23-1
clone size: .
CDR3 protein: CASSQFRYGYEQYF
CDR3 DNA: TGCGCCAGCAGTCAATTCCGGTACGGCTACGAGCAGTACTTC

CDR3 length: 16
J gene: TRBJ1-3
D gene: TRBD1
V gene: TRBV4-3
clone size: .
CDR3 protein: CASSHRGDSSGNTIYF
CDR3 DNA: TGCGCCAGCAGCCACCGCGGGGACAGCTCTGGAAACACCATATATTTT

CDR3 length: 16
J gene: TRBJ2-3
D gene: .
V gene: TRBV14
clone size: .
CDR3 protein: CASSQGGSGSTDTQYF
CDR3 DNA: TGTGCCAGCAGCCAAGGAGGGAGCGGGAGCACAGATACGCAGTATTTT

CDR3 length: 13
J gene: TRBJ2-1
D gene: .
V gene: TRBV11-2
clone size: .
CDR3 protein: CASSGSSYNEQFF
CDR3 DNA: TGTGCCAGCAGCGGGAGCTCCTACAATGAGCAGTTCTTC

CDR3 length: 14
J gene: TRBJ2-3
D gene: TRBD1
V gene: TRBV2
clone size: .
CDR3 protein: CATPGQGGTDTQYF
CDR3 DNA: TGTGCCACACCGGGACAGGGGGGCACAGATACGCAGTATTTT

CDR3 length: 13
J gene: TRBJ2-2
D gene: .
V gene: TRBV28
clone size: .
CDR3 protein: CASRAPNTGELFF
CDR3 DNA: TGTGCCAGCAGGGCTCCAAACACCGGGGAGCTGTTTTTT

CDR3 length: 14
J gene: TRBJ1-2
D gene: .
V gene: TRBV27
clone size: once
CDR3 protein: CASSFRGPDYGYTF
CDR3 DNA: TGTGCCAGCAGTTTCAGGGGCCCTGACTATGGCTACACCTTC

CDR3 length: 14
J gene: TRBJ2-1
D gene: .
V gene: TRBV11-2
clone size: .
CDR3 protein: CASSLEGANNEQFF
CDR3 DNA: TGTGCCAGCAGCTTAGAGGGGGCGAACAATGAGCAGTTCTTC

CDR3 length: 15
J gene: TRBJ2-2
D gene: TRBD2
V gene: TRBV10-2
clone size: .
CDR3 protein: CASSGASGNTGELFF
CDR3 DNA: TGCGCCAGCAGTGGGGCTAGCGGGAACACCGGGGAGCTGTTTTTT

CDR3 length: 17
J gene: TRBJ2-5
D gene: TRBD2
V gene: TRBV11-3
clone size: .
CDR3 protein: CASSQRAIAGEVETQYF
CDR3 DNA: TGTGCCAGCAGCCAACGGGCTATCGCGGGAGAGGTAGAGACCCAGTACTTC

CDR3 length: 13
J gene: TRBJ1-5
D gene: .
V gene: TRBV3-1/TRBV3-2
clone size: .
CDR3 protein: CASSRGGAGPQHF
CDR3 DNA: TGTGCCAGCAGCCGGGGGGGTGCGGGGCCCCAGCATTTT

CDR3 length: 15
J gene: TRBJ1-1
D gene: .
V gene: TRBV19
clone size: .
CDR3 protein: CASKAMGRGYTEAFF
CDR3 DNA: TGTGCCAGTAAAGCTATGGGCAGGGGTTACACTGAAGCTTTCTTT

CDR3 length: 13
J gene: TRBJ1-2
D gene: .
V gene: TRBV12-3/TRBV12-4
clone size: once
CDR3 protein: CASSPGQHYGYTF
CDR3 DNA: TGTGCCAGCAGTCCCGGACAGCACTATGGCTACACCTTC

CDR3 length: 13
J gene: TRBJ1-1
D gene: .
V gene: TRBV6-5
clone size: .
CDR3 protein: CASSRYRNTEAFF
CDR3 DNA: TGTGCCAGCAGCAGATACAGGAACACTGAAGCTTTCTTT

CDR3 length: 14
J gene: TRBJ1-4
D gene: .
V gene: TRBV29-1
clone size: .
CDR3 protein: CSVKEGGGNEKLFF
CDR3 DNA: TGCAGCGTGAAAGAGGGGGGGGGTAATGAAAAACTGTTTTTT